Shown below are 6 T cell receptor beta chains from a single sample sequenced in a study of shared clonotypes between healthy human individuals. TCRdb's table, derived via immunoSEQ multiplex PCR, lists solely in-frame clones and lacks some. The sample contains some 2,500,000 clones, roughly 93% of which appear only once. The sequencing input was naive CD4+ T cells from PBMCs. As to subset: CD45RA+ positively selected. All receptors come from a man younger than 35 in good health. Some clones in this sample may be carry-over from other donors' samples.

V gene TRBV4-1 combines with J gene TRBJ2-7; 7 positions agree with TRBD1. Germline V gene sequence: CDR1 MGHRA, CDR2 YSYEKL. Germline trimming cut 0 bases from V and 3 bases from J; bases unmatched to any gene: 5. The CDR3 contains 15 residues. DNA of the CDR3: TGCGCCAGCAGCCAAGAACCGGGACAGCTCTACGAGCAGTACTTC. This encodes CASSQEPGQLYEQYF.

The CDR3 loop is CASSQEVLATEQFF. DNA of the CDR3: TGTGCCAGCAGCCAAGAAGTGCTAGCTACAGAGCAGTTCTTC. The gene calls are TRBV4-2 and TRBJ2-1; tentative D call: TRBD2 (5 bases). Germline V lookup: CDR1 LGHNA, CDR2 YNFKEQ. Trimming pared 0 bases from V and 10 bases from J, leaving 13 bases between. The CDR3 is made up of 14 amino acids.

The CDR3 loop is CATSRRPGLAGTETQYF. In nucleotides, the CDR3 is TGTGCCACCAGCAGAAGACCGGGACTAGCGGGAACAGAGACCCAGTACTTC. The chain recombines TRBV15 with TRBJ2-5, with TRBD2 identical over 13 bases. Germline V gene lookup returns CDR1 LNHNV and CDR2 YYDKDF (reference sequence). This CDR3 spans 17 amino acids. V lost 2 bases and J lost 4; bases outside the gene matches: 7. The full variable domain, in which reference TRBV15 and TRBJ2-5 provide the parts outside the CDR3, is DAMVIQNPRYQVTQFGKPVTLSCSQTLNHNVMYWYQQKSSQAPKLLFHYYDKDFNNEADTPDNFQSRRPNTSFCFLDIRSPGLGDTAMYLCATSRRPGLAGTETQYFGPGTRLLVL.

The chain is built from TRBV14 and TRBJ2-1; D unresolved. The CDR3 length is 12 residues. Germline lookup yields CDR1 SGHDN and CDR2 FVKESK. V lost 0 bases and J 8 bases, leaving 5 bases between the germline ends. The DNA of the CDR3 is TGTGCCAGCAGCCAAGAAGAGGATGAGCAGTTCTTC. Its translation is CASSQEEDEQFF.

The rearrangement uses TRBV5-1 and TRBJ2-3; D not certain. The CDR3 is 12 amino acids. Trimming cost V 3 bases and J 4 bases, with 6 bases left between them. Per the germline V gene, CDR1 is SGHRS and CDR2 is YFSETQ. The CDR3 reads CASSSFSDTQYF. In nucleotides, the CDR3 is TGCGCCAGCAGCTCCTTCTCAGATACGCAGTATTTT.

This chain uses TRBV27 with TRBJ2-7; 13 nucleotides agree with TRBD2. The CDR3 covers 18 residues. The trim removed 0 bases at V and 0 bases at J, leaving 5 bases unmatched. CDR1 and CDR2 (germline): MNHEY, SMNVEV (reference sequence). The CDR3 DNA is TGTGCCAGCAGTTTATCGGCCCGGACTAGCGGGAGCTCCTACGAGCAGTACTTC. Translated, it gives CASSLSARTSGSSYEQYF.